One sample yielded the 8 T cell receptor beta chains listed below, sequenced in a study of T cell responses to AZD1222 COVID-19 vaccine. Clones were read by immunoSEQ multiplex PCR, and TCRdb kept only the in-frame ones, dropping some. The sample yields roughly 120,000 clones, 70% to 85% seen once. The source material was peripheral blood, sampled on day 0 of AZD1222 vaccination. Receptors were obtained from an adult in good health.

The chain joins TRBV29-1 to TRBJ1-1; tentative D call: TRBD1 (5 bases). Trimming took 7 bases from V and 0 from J, leaving 12 bases between them. There are 13 residues in the CDR3. Germline V gives CDR1 SQVTM, CDR2 ANQGSEA. CDR3 in DNA: TGCAGCGGCCTCGACAGACTGAACACTGAAGCTTTCTTT. It yields the protein CSGLDRLNTEAFF.

The count of this clone is one. The gene calls are TRBV7-3 and TRBJ2-1, with 7 bases aligning to TRBD1. This CDR3 is built from 15 residues. The J segment lost 4 bases and the V segment lost 4 bases, leaving 7 bases of the junction unmatched. Per the germline V gene, CDR1 is SGHTA and CDR2 is FQGTGA. The CDR3 here is CASSSGQVKYNEQFF. The CDR3 bases are TGTGCCAGCAGCTCTGGACAGGTCAAATACAATGAGCAGTTCTTC.

This chain links TRBV28 with TRBJ2-2, with D hard to call. V was cut by 5 bases and J by 5 bases, with 6 bases left in between. The CDR3 consists of 12 residues. Per germline, CDR1 MDHEN and CDR2 SYDVKM. The CDR3 is CASSTSTGELFF. CDR3 coding DNA: TGTGCCAGCAGTACCTCAACCGGGGAGCTGTTTTTT.

Many counts were recorded for this clone. The V gene is TRBV6-1, the J gene TRBJ2-7; D call uncertain. CDR1 is MNHNS and CDR2 is SASEGT in the germline V gene. V lost 2 bases, J lost 7 bases, and 9 bases lay in between. The CDR3 runs to 12 residues. This CDR3 is CASSENMVEQYF. The CDR3 DNA sequence: TGTGCCAGCAGTGAAAATATGGTTGAGCAGTACTTC.

V usage is TRBV7-2 and J usage is TRBJ1-2; D gene uncertain. Trimming cost V 1 base and J 2 bases, with 8 bases left between them. Germline-derived CDR1 and CDR2 are SGHTA and FQGNSA. This CDR3 is 14 amino acids long. The CDR3 loop is CASSLGTGNYGYTF. In DNA, the CDR3 is TGTGCCAGCAGCTTAGGGACGGGAAACTATGGCTACACCTTC.

This rearrangement joins TRBV7-6 to TRBJ2-5, with 7 bases that match TRBD1. The V segment lost 5 bases and the J segment 5 bases; nucleotides outside the gene matches: 8. The V gene's germline CDR1 is SGHVS and CDR2 FNYEAQ. The CDR3 loop spans 14 amino acids. CDR3 protein: CASSLRGQWETQYF. The CDR3, as DNA: TGTGCCAGCAGCCTCCGGGGACAGTGGGAGACCCAGTACTTC.

The CDR3 DNA reads as TGCGCCAGCAGCCAAGATAATCGGGGTAATTCACCCCTCCACTTT. This gives the protein CASSQDNRGNSPLHF. V usage is TRBV4-1 and J usage is TRBJ1-6; D is unclear. V was clipped by 0 bases and J by 6 bases, with 9 bases between them. CDR3 length equals 15 residues. Germline V gene data show CDR1 as MGHRA and CDR2 as YSYEKL.

This clone was observed a handful of times. V and J are TRBV19 and TRBJ1-3; D unresolved. CDR3 length equals 13 residues. The ends were cut back, 1 base at V and 5 bases at J, with 6 bases in the middle. Germline V gene lookup returns CDR1 LNHDA and CDR2 SQIVND (reference sequence). CDR3 DNA sequence: TGTGCCAGTAGTATAGGGTCGCGAAACACCATATATTTT. Translation: CASSIGSRNTIYF.